This T cell receptor (beta chain) was sequenced in a study of CD8 T cells in Susac syndrome. RNA, at about 0.45 to 1 ug, was reverse transcribed with random hexamers. TCRdb re-called the immunoSEQ multiplex PCR reads through MiXCR, storing one row per CDR3 protein. Among about 110,000 distinct CDR3 sequences listed, approximately 93% were seen once. The sequencing sample was made of CD8+ T cells from PBMCs. The source of this sequence is a human donor with Susac syndrome.

The CDR3 is CASSQDSDAAAFF. The CDR3 DNA is TGCGCCAGCAGCCAAGATTCTGACGCGGCAGCTTTCTTT. The chain uses TRBV4-3 and TRBJ1-1; D not certain. This CDR3 contains 13 residues. Germline V gives CDR1 LGHNA, CDR2 YSLEER. V lost 0 bases, J lost 10 bases, and 12 bases lay in between.